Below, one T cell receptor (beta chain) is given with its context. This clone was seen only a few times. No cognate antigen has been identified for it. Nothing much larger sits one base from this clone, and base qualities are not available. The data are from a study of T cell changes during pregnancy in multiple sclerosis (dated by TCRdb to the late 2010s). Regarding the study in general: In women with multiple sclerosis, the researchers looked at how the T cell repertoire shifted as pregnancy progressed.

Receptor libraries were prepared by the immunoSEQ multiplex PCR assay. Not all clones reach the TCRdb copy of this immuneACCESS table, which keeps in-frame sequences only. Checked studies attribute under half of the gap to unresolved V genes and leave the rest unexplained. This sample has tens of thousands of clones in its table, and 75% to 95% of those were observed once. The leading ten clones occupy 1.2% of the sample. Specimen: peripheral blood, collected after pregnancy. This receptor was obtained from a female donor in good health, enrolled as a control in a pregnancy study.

In nucleotides, the sequence is TGTGCCTGGAGTCAGGGGTGGACTGAAGCTTTCTTT. This encodes CAWSQGWTEAFF. The rearranged segments are TRBV30 and TRBJ1-1; a weak D assignment points to TRBD1 (6 bases agree). The CDR3 spans 12 residues, from the cysteine through the phenylalanine. The retained sequence is limited to the CDR3, 36 bases, with the frame set at the first base. Trimming removed 2 bases from V and 5 bases from J, leaving 9 bases between the germline ends. The germline V gene (reference sequence) yields GTSNPN for CDR1 and SVGIG for CDR2. This CDR3, with the reference TRBV30 and TRBJ1-1 proteins standing in past its ends, gives the full variable domain SQTIHQWPATLVQPVGSPLSLECTVEGTSNPNLYWYRQAAGRGLQLLFYSVGIGQISSEVPQNLSASRPQDRQFILSSKKLLLSDSGFYLCAWSQGWTEAFFGQGTRLTVV.